The rows below give T cell receptor beta chains drawn from one sample of a study of OX40 agonist ivuxolimab in advanced cancers. Only in-frame clones appear in the TCRdb table, and some are missing; sequencing was by immunoSEQ multiplex PCR. The sample gives about 42,000 clones, roughly four fifths of which show up once; roughly 2.5% is in the top ten. Sequences were derived from CD4+ or CD8+ T cells sorted from blood, sampled in a trial of the OX40 agonist ivuxolimab. The receptors come from an adult with an advanced solid tumor such as melanoma, head and neck, liver or kidney cancer. CDR3s include the opening cysteine and the closing phenylalanine or tryptophan. A D gene is named only where the DNA matches it firmly. Clone sizes are given selectively: once, few, many, or a class where the clone is expanded.

D	V	J	size	CDR3	DNA
TRBD2	TRBV7-2	TRBJ2-3	-	CASSSGWTSGTKYF	TGTGCCAGCAGCTCAGGATGGACTAGCGGGACGAAGTATTTT
TRBD2	TRBV7-4	TRBJ2-3	-	CASSPEASGSTDTQYF	TGTGCCAGCAGCCCAGAGGCTAGCGGGAGCACAGATACGCAGTATTTT
TRBD2	TRBV7-2	TRBJ2-7	-	CASSLAGTRMHEQYF	TGTGCCAGCAGCTTAGCCGGGACTAGGATGCACGAGCAGTACTTC
-	TRBV27	TRBJ2-2	-	CASSARGANTGELFF	TGTGCCAGCAGTGCCAGGGGGGCGAACACCGGGGAGCTGTTTTTT
-	TRBV5-1	TRBJ2-5	-	CASSVPGLQETQYF	TGCGCCAGCAGCGTACCGGGACTTCAAGAGACCCAGTACTTC
TRBD2	TRBV27	TRBJ2-1	-	CASTNNAWGRVSSYNEQFF	TGTGCCAGCACAAACAACGCCTGGGGGAGGGTAAGCTCCTACAATGAGCAGTTCTTC
TRBD1	TRBV4-3	TRBJ2-7	-	CASSQDRGTGAYEQYF	TGCGCCAGCAGCCAAGATCGAGGGACAGGGGCCTACGAGCAGTACTTC
TRBD2	TRBV9	TRBJ2-1	once	CASSVGTSGSGTYNEQFF	TGTGCCAGCAGCGTAGGGACTAGCGGGAGTGGAACCTACAATGAGCAGTTCTTC
-	TRBV11-3	TRBJ2-1	-	CASSSWEETGVKGEQFF	TGTGCCAGCAGCTCTTGGGAAGAGACGGGAGTAAAGGGGGAGCAGTTCTTC
TRBD2	TRBV6-6	TRBJ2-1	-	CASSLLSGRAGNEQFF	TGTGCCAGCAGTCTACTTAGCGGGAGGGCCGGAAATGAGCAGTTCTTC
TRBD2	TRBV9	TRBJ2-1	-	CASTFSISGRANEQFF	TGTGCCAGCACGTTTTCTATAAGCGGGAGGGCCAATGAGCAGTTCTTC
TRBD2	TRBV5-1	TRBJ2-3	few	CASSGAGAPYTQYF	TGCGCCAGCAGTGGCGCGGGAGCTCCCTATACGCAGTATTTT
TRBD1	TRBV29-1	TRBJ2-3	-	CSVESGGRGPVDTQYF	TGCAGCGTTGAATCCGGTGGTAGGGGGCCGGTTGATACGCAGTATTTT
-	TRBV5-8	TRBJ2-2	-	CASSLDRRGRSTGELFF	TGTGCCAGCAGCTTGGACCGGAGGGGGCGCAGCACCGGGGAGCTGTTTTTT
-	TRBV7-2	TRBJ1-2	once	CASSLTRAEGYTF	TGTGCCAGCAGCTTAACCAGGGCGGAAGGCTACACCTTC
-	TRBV5-1	TRBJ2-7	-	CASSLVQGKNEQYF	TGCGCCAGCAGCTTGGTCCAGGGGAAGAACGAGCAGTACTTC
TRBD1	TRBV18	TRBJ1-2	-	CASSPSGTAANYGYTF	TGTGCCAGCTCACCATCAGGGACAGCCGCAAACTATGGCTACACCTTC
TRBD1	TRBV5-1	TRBJ1-1	once	CASSLGQGTMNTEAFF	TGCGCCAGCAGCTTGGGACAGGGGACAATGAACACTGAAGCTTTCTTT
-	TRBV30	TRBJ1-4	-	CAWGTGVGYEKLFF	TGTGCCTGGGGTACCGGAGTCGGGTATGAAAAACTGTTTTTT
-	TRBV2	TRBJ2-5	-	CASSETTETQYF	TGTGCCAGCAGTGAAACGACGGAGACCCAGTACTTC
TRBD1	TRBV5-1	TRBJ2-2	-	CASRGQGAIGELFF	TGCGCCAGCAGGGGACAGGGGGCTATCGGGGAGCTGTTTTTT
-	TRBV7-9	TRBJ1-1	medium-sized	CASSFEGQTRAFF	TGTGCCAGCAGCTTTGAGGGACAAACGAGGGCTTTCTTT
-	TRBV5-1	TRBJ2-5	-	CASSLAGPQETQYF	TGCGCCAGCAGCTTGGCTGGGCCCCAAGAGACCCAGTACTTC
-	TRBV11-2	TRBJ2-3	-	CASSFTRPDTQYF	TGTGCCAGCAGCTTTACCCGCCCCGATACGCAGTATTTT
TRBD2	TRBV10-3	TRBJ2-7	few	CAISESLAGGVAHEQYF	TGTGCCATCAGTGAGTCCCTAGCGGGAGGGGTGGCCCACGAGCAGTACTTC
-	TRBV4-2	TRBJ2-1	few	CASSQFRESHEQFF	TGTGCCAGCAGCCAGTTCCGGGAGTCACATGAGCAGTTCTTC
TRBD2	TRBV2	TRBJ2-1	-	CASSTRGLEQFF	TGTGCCAGCAGTACCCGGGGACTAGAGCAGTTCTTC
-	TRBV9	TRBJ1-1	-	CASSALRDGIENTEAFF	TGTGCCAGCAGCGCCCTTCGGGACGGAATAGAAAACACTGAAGCTTTCTTT
-	TRBV4-3	TRBJ1-2	-	CASSQWDLNYGYTF	TGCGCCAGCAGCCAGTGGGACCTTAACTATGGCTACACCTTC
-	TRBV6-1	TRBJ1-2	-	CASSEDVSYGYTF	TGTGCCAGCAGTGAAGATGTGAGCTATGGCTACACCTTC
TRBD1	TRBV7-9	TRBJ1-2	-	CASSLSSGGYGYTF	TGTGCCAGCAGCTTGAGTTCAGGGGGGTATGGCTACACCTTC
-	TRBV13	TRBJ2-5	-	CATRRGGAPREQYF	TGTGCCACCAGAAGGGGGGGGGCGCCTAGGGAGCAGTACTTC
-	TRBV5-6	TRBJ2-7	-	CASSGGLGGEYEQYF	TGTGCCAGCAGCGGTGGGCTGGGCGGTGAGTACGAGCAGTACTTC
-	TRBV7-3	TRBJ2-5	-	CASSKYGNTEETQYF	TGTGCCAGCAGCAAGTACGGGAACACCGAAGAGACCCAGTACTTC
-	TRBV5-1	TRBJ2-1	-	CASAPRVSYNEQFF	TGCGCCAGCGCCCCCAGGGTTTCCTACAATGAGCAGTTCTTC
TRBD2	TRBV29-1	TRBJ2-1	once	CSAGTSADEQFF	TGCAGCGCCGGGACTAGCGCCGATGAGCAGTTCTTC
TRBD1	TRBV6-6	TRBJ1-5	-	CASSFTRGAFHF	TGTGCCAGCAGTTTTACCAGGGGGGCCTTCCATTTT
TRBD2	TRBV9	TRBJ2-3	-	CASSRLAGATDTQYF	TGTGCCAGCAGCCGACTAGCGGGAGCGACAGATACGCAGTATTTT
-	TRBV12-1	TRBJ2-7	-	CASSIGTSAYEQYF	TGTGCCAGCAGCATAGGGACTAGCGCCTACGAGCAGTACTTC
-	TRBV2	TRBJ2-3	-	CASRQETDTQYF	TGTGCCAGCAGACAGGAGACAGATACGCAGTATTTT
-	TRBV14	TRBJ1-1	-	CASSQDWGDTEAFF	TGTGCCAGCAGCCAAGATTGGGGGGACACTGAAGCTTTCTTT
-	TRBV29-1	TRBJ1-1	-	CSVEGGGPAEAFF	TGCAGCGTTGAGGGCGGGGGCCCCGCTGAAGCTTTCTTT
-	TRBV2	TRBJ1-4	-	CASSRSLNEKLFF	TGTGCCAGCAGTAGGTCGCTTAATGAAAAACTGTTTTTT
-	TRBV30	TRBJ2-7	-	CAWSVGSGVIYEQYF	TGTGCCTGGAGTGTAGGCTCAGGAGTTATCTACGAGCAGTACTTC
-	TRBV2	TRBJ2-2	-	CASSGALSSWYANTGELFF	TGTGCCAGCAGTGGCGCCTTGTCCTCGTGGTACGCGAACACCGGGGAGCTGTTTTTT
TRBD2	TRBV12-5	TRBJ2-1	few	CASGLEHSGNLQFF	TGTGCTAGTGGTTTGGAGCATAGCGGGAATTTGCAGTTCTTC
TRBD1	TRBV11-3	TRBJ2-1	-	CASSLGQGTNEQFF	TGTGCCAGCAGCCTCGGACAGGGAACCAATGAGCAGTTCTTC
-	TRBV27	TRBJ2-5	-	CASSFRREETQYF	TGTGCCAGCAGTTTTCGGCGGGAAGAGACCCAGTACTTC
-	TRBV6-1	TRBJ2-7	medium-sized	CASSEGDWSREYF	TGTGCCAGCAGTGAAGGGGACTGGTCTAGGGAGTACTTC
TRBD1	TRBV9	TRBJ2-5	-	CASSAPGGQGAEETQYF	TGTGCCAGCAGCGCCCCCGGGGGACAGGGGGCCGAAGAGACCCAGTACTTC
-	TRBV13	TRBJ2-5	-	CASSPSTGRTETQYF	TGTGCCAGCAGCCCCTCGACAGGGAGGACAGAGACCCAGTACTTC
-	TRBV2	TRBJ1-6	-	CASSPQGSNSPLHF	TGTGCCAGCAGTCCACAGGGCTCCAATTCACCCCTCCACTTT
-	TRBV2	TRBJ1-2	-	CASSEAPGTGGYTF	TGTGCCAGCAGTGAAGCGCCCGGGACGGGTGGCTACACCTTC
-	TRBV7-2	TRBJ2-7	-	CASSPSIRSYEQYF	TGTGCCAGCAGCCCCTCGATCCGCTCCTACGAGCAGTACTTC
-	TRBV2	TRBJ2-5	-	CASSEGNRGSQTQYF	TGTGCCAGCAGTGAAGGCAATCGAGGGAGTCAGACCCAGTACTTC
TRBD2	TRBV7-3	TRBJ2-1	-	CASSPQWGREGGNEQFF	TGTGCCAGCAGCCCACAGTGGGGGCGGGAGGGAGGAAATGAGCAGTTCTTC
-	TRBV18	TRBJ2-5	-	CASSRTGLGETQYF	TGTGCCAGCTCACGCACAGGGCTAGGAGAGACCCAGTACTTC